Sequencing of this TCR beta chain was carried out in a study of blood T cell repertoires in COVID-19. The overall study: Acute and convalescent COVID-19 samples came from the United States, Italy and Spain. The analysed material was cDNA or gDNA that came from T cells, B-cell-depleted T cells, or PBMCs.

The CDR3 is made up of 15 amino acids. The V end lost 2 bases, the J end lost 6 bases, and 15 bases lay between the germline ends. Germline V gene data show CDR1 as KGHDR and CDR2 as SFDVKD. As originally analysed: Quantification of nucleated cells was approximated via reference gene primer amplification. TCRdb's table, derived via immunoSEQ multiplex PCR, lists solely in-frame clones and lacks some. The DNA was the basis for D and trimming; V, J and clone size are from that table. This repertoire shows 100,000 to 150,000 clones, approximately 74% found once; its top ten account for 1.5% to 2%. The receptor was derived from a woman in her 70s with acute or convalescent COVID-19. Sequencing used peripheral blood. The V gene is TRBV24-1, the J gene TRBJ1-2; D possibly corresponds to TRBD1 (6 bases). The CDR3 region is CATSDSFTGLDGYTF. The CDR3 DNA reads TGTGCCACCAGTGATTCATTCACAGGGCTTGATGGCTACACCTTC.